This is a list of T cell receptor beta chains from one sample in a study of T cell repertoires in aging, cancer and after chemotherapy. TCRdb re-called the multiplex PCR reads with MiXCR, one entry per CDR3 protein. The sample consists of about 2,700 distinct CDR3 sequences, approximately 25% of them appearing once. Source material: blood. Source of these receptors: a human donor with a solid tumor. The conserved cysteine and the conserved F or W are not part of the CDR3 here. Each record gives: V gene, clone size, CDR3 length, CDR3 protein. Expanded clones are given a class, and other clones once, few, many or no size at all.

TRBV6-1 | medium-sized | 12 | ASSELGLAYEQY
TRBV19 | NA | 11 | ASSIGAGDEAF
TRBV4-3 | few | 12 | ASSQDGGTGELF
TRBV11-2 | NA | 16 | ASSLDPGRVLLNNEQF
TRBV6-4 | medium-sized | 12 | ASSSRTDTGELF
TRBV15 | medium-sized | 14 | ATSRGGRAGVETQY
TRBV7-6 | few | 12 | ASSFAPSTDTQY
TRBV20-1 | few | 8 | SARTYGYT
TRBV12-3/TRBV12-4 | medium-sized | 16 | ASSLRHASPSGANVLT
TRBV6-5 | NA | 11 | ALAGTGTETQY
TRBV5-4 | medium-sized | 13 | ASSLGGASYNEQF
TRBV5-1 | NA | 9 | ASSWGDTQY
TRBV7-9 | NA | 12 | ASSLGGVSYKQY
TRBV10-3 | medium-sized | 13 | AISERRDGNNEQF
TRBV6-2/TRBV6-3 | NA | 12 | ATRPGTFNTEAF
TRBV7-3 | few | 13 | ASSKTGYGTGELF
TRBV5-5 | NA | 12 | ASRLQKINTEAF
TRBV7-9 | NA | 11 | ASSLWVWGEAF
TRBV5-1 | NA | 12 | ASSLAGLNEKLF
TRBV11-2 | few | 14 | ASSLGPGGSYNEQF
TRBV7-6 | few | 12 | ASSTGQGRQPQH
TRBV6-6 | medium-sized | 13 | ASSYRDGGTDTQY
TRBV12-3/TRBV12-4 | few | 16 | ASSFSAGPTGWRETQY
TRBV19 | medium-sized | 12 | ASSIDETGNTIY
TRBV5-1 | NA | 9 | ASSLHDEQY
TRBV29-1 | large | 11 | SVAGQGSQPQH
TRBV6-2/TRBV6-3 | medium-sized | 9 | ASSYFYEQY
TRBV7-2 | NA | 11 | ASSLVERGEQY
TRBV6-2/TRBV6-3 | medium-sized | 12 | ASTLAGRNTEAF
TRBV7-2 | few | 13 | ASSSDPSGDTQRD
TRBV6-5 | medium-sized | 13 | ASTYTSRGHGEQF
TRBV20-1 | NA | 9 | SENTRGGYT
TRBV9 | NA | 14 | ASSPGGTVSYNEQF
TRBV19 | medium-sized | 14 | ASSSADRVEIDGYT
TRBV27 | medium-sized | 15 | ASSFSVGTSGSNTQY
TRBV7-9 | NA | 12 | ASSSLRGANVLT
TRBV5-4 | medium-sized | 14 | ASSLRLAGVGETQY
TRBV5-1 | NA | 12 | ASSLGGDWDTQY
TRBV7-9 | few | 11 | ASSPFGGLGYT
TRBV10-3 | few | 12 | AIRVGTRANEQF
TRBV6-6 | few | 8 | VVQGYGYT
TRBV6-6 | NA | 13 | ASSEGDSRGQPQH
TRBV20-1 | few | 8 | SARRYGYT
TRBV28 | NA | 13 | ASSRTGLAKNIQY
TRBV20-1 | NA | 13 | SATSLAGATETQY
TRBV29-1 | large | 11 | SFGDSDSYEQY
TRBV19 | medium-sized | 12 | ASSTSGQADGYT
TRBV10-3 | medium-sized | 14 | AIGYGALSGANVLT
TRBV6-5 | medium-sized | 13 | ASSSLKSAQETQY
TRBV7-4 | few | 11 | ASSSGQGLPLH
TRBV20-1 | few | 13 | SAKIPGQGSEKLF
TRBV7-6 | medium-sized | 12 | ASSHPGTANTIY
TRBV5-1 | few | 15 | ASSLGAETSATDTQY
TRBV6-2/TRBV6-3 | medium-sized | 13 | ASSYGGTLNYGYT
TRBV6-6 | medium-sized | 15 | ASSYGVAGGITDTQY